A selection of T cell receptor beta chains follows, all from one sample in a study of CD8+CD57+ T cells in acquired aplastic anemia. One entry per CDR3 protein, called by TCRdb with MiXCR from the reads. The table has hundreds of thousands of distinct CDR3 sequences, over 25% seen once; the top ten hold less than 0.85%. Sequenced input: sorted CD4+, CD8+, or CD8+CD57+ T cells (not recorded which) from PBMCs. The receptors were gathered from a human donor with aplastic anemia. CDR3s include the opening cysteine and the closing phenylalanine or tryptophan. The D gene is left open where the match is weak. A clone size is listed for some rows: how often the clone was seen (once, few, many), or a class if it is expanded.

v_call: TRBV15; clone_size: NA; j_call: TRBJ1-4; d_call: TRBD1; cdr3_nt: TGTGCCACCAGCAGACCGGGACAGGGTTTTGAAAAACTGTTTTTT; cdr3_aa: CATSRPGQGFEKLFF
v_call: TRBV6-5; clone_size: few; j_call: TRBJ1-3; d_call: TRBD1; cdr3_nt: TGTGCCAGCAGTTACGGACAGGGTGCTGGAAACACCATATATTTT; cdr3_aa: CASSYGQGAGNTIYF
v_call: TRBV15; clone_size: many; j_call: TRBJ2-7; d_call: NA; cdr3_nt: TGTGCCACCAGCAGAGATAAGTGGCTTAGGCCCTCCTACGAGCAGTACTTC; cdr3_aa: CATSRDKWLRPSYEQYF
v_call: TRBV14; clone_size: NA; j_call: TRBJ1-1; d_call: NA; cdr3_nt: TGTGCCAGCAGCCAAGAACAGGGCTACACTGAAGCTTTCTTT; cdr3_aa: CASSQEQGYTEAFF
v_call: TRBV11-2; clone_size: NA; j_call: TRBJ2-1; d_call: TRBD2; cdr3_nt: TGTGCCAGCAGCTTATTCGCGGGAGACAATGAGCAGTTCTTC; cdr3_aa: CASSLFAGDNEQFF
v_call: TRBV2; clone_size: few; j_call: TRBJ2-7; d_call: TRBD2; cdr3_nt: TGTGCCAGCAGCCTTAGACTAGCGGGAACCTACGAGCAGTACTTC; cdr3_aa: CASSLRLAGTYEQYF
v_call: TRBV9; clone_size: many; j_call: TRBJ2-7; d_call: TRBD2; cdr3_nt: TGTGCCAGCAGCGTAGAGGTTTCTAGCGGGATCGGTGAGCAGTACTTC; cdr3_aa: CASSVEVSSGIGEQYF
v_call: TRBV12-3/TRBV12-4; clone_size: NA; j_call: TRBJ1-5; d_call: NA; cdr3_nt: TGTGCCAGCAGTTTGTCAGGGACCTCCAGAGCCCGCAATCAGCCCCAGCATTTT; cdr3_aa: CASSLSGTSRARNQPQHF
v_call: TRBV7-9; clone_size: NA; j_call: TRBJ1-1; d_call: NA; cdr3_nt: TGTGCCAGCAGCCCGCAATCCGGTTGGAACACTGAAGCTTTCTTT; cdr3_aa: CASSPQSGWNTEAFF
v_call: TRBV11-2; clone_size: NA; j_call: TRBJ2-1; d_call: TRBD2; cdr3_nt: TGTGCCAGCAGCTTCCTAGCGGGGCCATCCTACAATGAGCAGTTCTTC; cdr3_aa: CASSFLAGPSYNEQFF
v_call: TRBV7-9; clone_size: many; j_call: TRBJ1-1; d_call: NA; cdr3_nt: TGTGCCAGCAGGTCCAGGGTTGATACTGAAGCTTTCTTT; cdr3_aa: CASRSRVDTEAFF
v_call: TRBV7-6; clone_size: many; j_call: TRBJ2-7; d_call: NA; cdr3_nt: TGTGCCAGCAGCTTGGCCACCACCTACGAGCAGTACTTC; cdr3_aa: CASSLATTYEQYF
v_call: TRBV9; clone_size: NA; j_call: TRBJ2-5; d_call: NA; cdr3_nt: TGTGCCAGCAGCGTAGCCCAGGGAGTAGAAGAGACCCAGTACTTC; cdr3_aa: CASSVAQGVEETQYF
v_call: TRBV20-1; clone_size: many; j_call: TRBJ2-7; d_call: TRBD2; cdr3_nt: TGCAGTGCCGGCGACCCCCGACTAGCGGGAGGAAGCTACGAGCAGTACTTC; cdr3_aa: CSAGDPRLAGGSYEQYF
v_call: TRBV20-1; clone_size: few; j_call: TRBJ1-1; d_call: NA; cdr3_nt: TGCAGTGCCAGGCGGCCCGGGACATCGAACACTGAAGCTTTCTTT; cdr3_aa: CSARRPGTSNTEAFF
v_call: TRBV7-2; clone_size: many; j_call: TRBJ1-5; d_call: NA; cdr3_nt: TGTGCCAGCACCAAAGGGTTCAGCTATCAGCCCCAGCATTTT; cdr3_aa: CASTKGFSYQPQHF
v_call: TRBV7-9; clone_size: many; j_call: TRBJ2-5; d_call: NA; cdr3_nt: TGTGCCAGCAGCGCAAGACTACCAAACGGGTACCAAGAGACCCAGTACTTC; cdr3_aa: CASSARLPNGYQETQYF
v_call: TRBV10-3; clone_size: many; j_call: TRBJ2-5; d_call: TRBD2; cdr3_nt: TGTGCCATCAGTGACCGACTAGCGGCGCAAGAGACCCAGTACTTC; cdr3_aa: CAISDRLAAQETQYF